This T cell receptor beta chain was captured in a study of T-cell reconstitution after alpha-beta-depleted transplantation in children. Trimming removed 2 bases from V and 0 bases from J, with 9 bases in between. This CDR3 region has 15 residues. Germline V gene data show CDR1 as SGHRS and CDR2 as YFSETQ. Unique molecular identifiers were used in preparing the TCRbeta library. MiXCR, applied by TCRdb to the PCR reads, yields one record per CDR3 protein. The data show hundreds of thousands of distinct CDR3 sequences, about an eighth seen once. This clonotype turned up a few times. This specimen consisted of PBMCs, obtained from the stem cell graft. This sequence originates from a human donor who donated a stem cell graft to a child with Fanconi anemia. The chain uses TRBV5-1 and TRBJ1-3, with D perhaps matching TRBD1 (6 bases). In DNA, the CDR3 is TGCGCCAGCAGCTTCGGACAGAGCTCTGGAAACACCATATATTTT. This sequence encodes CASSFGQSSGNTIYF.